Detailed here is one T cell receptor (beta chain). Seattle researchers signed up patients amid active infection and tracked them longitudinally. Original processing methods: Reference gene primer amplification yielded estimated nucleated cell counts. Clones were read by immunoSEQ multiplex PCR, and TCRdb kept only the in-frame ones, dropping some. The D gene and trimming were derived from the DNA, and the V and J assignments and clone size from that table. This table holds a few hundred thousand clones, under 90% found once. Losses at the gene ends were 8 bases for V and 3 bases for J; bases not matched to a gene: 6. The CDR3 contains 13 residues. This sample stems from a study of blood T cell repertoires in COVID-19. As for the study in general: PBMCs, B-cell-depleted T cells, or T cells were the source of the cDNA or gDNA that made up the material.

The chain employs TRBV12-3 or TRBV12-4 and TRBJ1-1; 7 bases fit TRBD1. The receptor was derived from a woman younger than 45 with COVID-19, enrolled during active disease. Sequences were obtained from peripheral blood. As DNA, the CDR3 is TGTGCCAGCGCCGGGACAGCATACACTGAAGCTTTCTTT. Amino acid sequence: CASAGTAYTEAFF.